The entry below gives a single T cell receptor beta chain sequence along with its context. This sample is part of a study of control samples from healthy donors and cancer patients. The CDR3 covers 15 residues. Trimming left V 1 base short and J 7 bases short, with 11 bases between. Germline CDR1 LNHDA, CDR2 SQIVND (reference sequence). Sequencing used immunoSEQ multiplex PCR; TCRdb keeps in-frame clones, though not all of them. The sample has 120,000 to 150,000 clones; about 91% are singletons. This receptor was obtained from a man younger than 40 in good health. The chain joins TRBV19 to TRBJ1-6; D remains unclear. Sequenced: blood. This CDR3 reads CASSIVRDGNSPLHF. CDR3 sequence (DNA): TGTGCCAGTAGTATAGTGAGGGATGGCAATTCACCCCTCCACTTT.